This T cell receptor (beta chain) originates from a study of cytomegalovirus exposure and HLA in healthy donors. Findings of the study overall: The study put 150 to 200 TCR beta chains on its list as cytomegalovirus-associated.

This CDR3 is 16 amino acids long. V was shortened by 10 bases and J by 1 base, with 20 bases between the two germline ends. Germline V lookup: CDR1 LNHDA, CDR2 SQIVND (reference sequence). Only in-frame clones appear in the TCRdb table, and some are missing; sequencing was by immunoSEQ multiplex PCR. Found here are 90,000 to 150,000 clones, 85% of them singletons; the top ten hold roughly 1.9%. Of note for this clone: Its antigen is currently unknown.

What was sequenced was PBMCs. This TCR came from a woman aged 30 to 39 in good health and CMV-seronegative. The rearrangement links TRBV19 to TRBJ1-5; the D gene is possibly TRBD1 (5 bases). The CDR3 protein is CATEQTGGWSNQPQHF. CDR3 in DNA: TGTGCCACAGAGCAAACAGGTGGCTGGAGCAATCAGCCCCAGCATTTT.